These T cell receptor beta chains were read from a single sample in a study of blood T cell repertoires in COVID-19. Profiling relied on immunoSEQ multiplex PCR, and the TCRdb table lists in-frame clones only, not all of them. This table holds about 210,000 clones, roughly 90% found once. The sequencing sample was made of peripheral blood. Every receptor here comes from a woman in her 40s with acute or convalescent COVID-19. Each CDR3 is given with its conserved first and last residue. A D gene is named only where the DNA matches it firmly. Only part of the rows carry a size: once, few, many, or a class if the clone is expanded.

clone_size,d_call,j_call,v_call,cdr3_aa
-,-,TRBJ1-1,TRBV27,CASSLGSGWGDTEAFF
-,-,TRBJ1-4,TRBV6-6,CASRPNRSTNEKLFF
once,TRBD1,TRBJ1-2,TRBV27,CASSAKTGRGYTF
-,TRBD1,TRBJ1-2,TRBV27,CASTQGSGYGYTF
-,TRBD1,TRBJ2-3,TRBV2,CASKTGMGQGTDTQYF
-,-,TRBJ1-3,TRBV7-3,CASSLTGDSGNTIYF
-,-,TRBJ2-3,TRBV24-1,CATSDLPRRGETDTQYF
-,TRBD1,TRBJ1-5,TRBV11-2,CASSSGQGDSNQPQHF
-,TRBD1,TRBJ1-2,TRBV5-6,CASSSQTGVLYGYTF
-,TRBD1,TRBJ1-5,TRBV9,CASSPTGQGNQPQHF
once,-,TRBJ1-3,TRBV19,CASSPTTGTGNTIYF
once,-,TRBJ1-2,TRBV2,CASPGDYGYTF
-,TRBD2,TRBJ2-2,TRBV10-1,CASSETSGPTGELFF
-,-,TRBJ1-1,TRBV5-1,CASSLTTVLNTEAFF
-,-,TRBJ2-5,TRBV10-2,CASRRTVPGETQYF
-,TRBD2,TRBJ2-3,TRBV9,CASSPGTSGATDTQYF
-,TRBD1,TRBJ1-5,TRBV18,CASSPGPGQGGNQPQHF
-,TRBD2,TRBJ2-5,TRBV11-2,CASSSPGREQETQYF
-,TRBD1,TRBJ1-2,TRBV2,CASSPRQGLYGYTF
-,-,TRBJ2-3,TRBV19,CASMAPDELDQGTQYF
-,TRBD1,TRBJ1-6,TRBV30,CAWSTARTGVFGNSPLHF
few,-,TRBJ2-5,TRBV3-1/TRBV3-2,CASSQSPGAWGTQYF
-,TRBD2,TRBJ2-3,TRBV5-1,CASSLRAGGWDTQYF
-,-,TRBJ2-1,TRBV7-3,CASSLRGVGDEQFF
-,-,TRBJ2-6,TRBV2,CAYRSSGANVLTF
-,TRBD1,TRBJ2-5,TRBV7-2,CASSLRVGQGQETQYF
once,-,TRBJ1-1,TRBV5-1,CASSLVVAATEAFF
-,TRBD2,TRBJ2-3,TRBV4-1,CASSQDRRLAGEDTQYF
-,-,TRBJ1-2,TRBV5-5,CASSLDRSGYTF
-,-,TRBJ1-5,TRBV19,CASSTPPGRGSNQPQHF
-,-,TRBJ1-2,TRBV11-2,CASSLESNYGYTF
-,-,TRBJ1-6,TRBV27,CASRGGVSSPLHF
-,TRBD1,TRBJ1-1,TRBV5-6,CASRPGTGGSLYTEAFF
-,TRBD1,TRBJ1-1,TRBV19,CASSKYRGKNTEAFF
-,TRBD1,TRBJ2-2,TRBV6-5,CASRPDRAAGELFF
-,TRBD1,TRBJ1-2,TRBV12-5,CASALGETGNYGYTF
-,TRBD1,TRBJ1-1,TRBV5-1,CASSLGQGGTEAFF